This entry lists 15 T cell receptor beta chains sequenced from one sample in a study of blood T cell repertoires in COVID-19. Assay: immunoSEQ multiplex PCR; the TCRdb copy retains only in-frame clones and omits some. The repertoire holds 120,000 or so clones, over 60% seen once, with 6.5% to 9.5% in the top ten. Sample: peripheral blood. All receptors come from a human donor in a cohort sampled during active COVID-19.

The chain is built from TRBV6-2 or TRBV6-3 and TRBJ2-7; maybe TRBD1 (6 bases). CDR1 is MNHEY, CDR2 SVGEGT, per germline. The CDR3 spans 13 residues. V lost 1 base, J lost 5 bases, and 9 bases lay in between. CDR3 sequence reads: CASSYFQGNEQYF. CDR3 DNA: TGTGCCAGCAGTTACTTCCAGGGGAACGAGCAGTACTTC.

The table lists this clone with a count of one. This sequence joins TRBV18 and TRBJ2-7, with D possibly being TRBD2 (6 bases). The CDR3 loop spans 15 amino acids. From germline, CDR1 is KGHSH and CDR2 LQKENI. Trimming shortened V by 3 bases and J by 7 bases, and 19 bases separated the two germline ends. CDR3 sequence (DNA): TGTGCCAGCTCACCTAGCGGACGGGTGGATCGGGAGCAGTACTTC. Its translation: CASSPSGRVDREQYF.

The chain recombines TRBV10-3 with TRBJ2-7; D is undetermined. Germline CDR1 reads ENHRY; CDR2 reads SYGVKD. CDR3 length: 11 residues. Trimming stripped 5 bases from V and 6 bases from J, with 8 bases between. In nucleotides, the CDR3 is TGTGCCATCAGTCCAGGTGGCGAGCAGTACTTC. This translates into CAISPGGEQYF.

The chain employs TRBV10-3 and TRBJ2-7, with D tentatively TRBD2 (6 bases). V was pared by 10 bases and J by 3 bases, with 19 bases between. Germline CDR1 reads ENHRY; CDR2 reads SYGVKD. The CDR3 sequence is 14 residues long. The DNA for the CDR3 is TGTGCCACCTATGGGTGGGGGGAGAACTACGAGCAGTACTTC. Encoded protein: CATYGWGENYEQYF.

CDR3 coding DNA: TGTGCCAGCAGCTCCGGGACAGGCCACTCTGGAAACACCATATATTTT. This encodes CASSSGTGHSGNTIYF. The V and J genes are TRBV7-2 and TRBJ1-3, with 8 positions matching TRBD1. The germline gives CDR1 SGHTA, CDR2 FQGNSA. The CDR3 runs 16 residues. V dropped 4 bases and J dropped 0; count of bases not matched to a gene: 5.

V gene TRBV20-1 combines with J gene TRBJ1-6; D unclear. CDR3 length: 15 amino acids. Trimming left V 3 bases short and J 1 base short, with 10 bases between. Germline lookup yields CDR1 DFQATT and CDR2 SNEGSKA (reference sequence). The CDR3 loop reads CSASFGQSYNSPLHF. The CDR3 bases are TGCAGTGCTAGTTTTGGCCAATCCTATAATTCACCCCTCCACTTT.

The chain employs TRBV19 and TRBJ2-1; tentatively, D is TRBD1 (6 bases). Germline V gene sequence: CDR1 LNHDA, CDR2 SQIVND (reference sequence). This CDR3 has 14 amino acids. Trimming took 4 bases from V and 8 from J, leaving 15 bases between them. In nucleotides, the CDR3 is TGTGCCAGTAGTACGCAGGACAGCAACTATGAGCAGTTCTTC. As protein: CASSTQDSNYEQFF.

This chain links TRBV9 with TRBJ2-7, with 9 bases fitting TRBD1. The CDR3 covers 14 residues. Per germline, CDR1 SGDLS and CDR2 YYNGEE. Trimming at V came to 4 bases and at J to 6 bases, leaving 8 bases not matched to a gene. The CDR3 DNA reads TGTGCCAGCAGCAGGGGACAGGGCGGCGGCGAGCAGTACTTC. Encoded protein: CASSRGQGGGEQYF.

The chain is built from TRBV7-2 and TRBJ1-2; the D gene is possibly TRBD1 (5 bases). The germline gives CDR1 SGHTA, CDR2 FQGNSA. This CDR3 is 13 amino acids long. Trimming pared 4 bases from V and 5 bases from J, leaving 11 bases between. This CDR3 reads CASSSPGGYGYTF. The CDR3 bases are TGTGCCAGCAGCTCCCCGGGGGGTTATGGCTACACCTTC.

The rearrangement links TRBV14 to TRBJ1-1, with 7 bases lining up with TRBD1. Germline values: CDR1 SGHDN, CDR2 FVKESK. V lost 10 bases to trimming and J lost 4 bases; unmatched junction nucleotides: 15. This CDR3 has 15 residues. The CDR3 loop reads CATQRQGGWATEAFF. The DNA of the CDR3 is TGTGCCACACAAAGACAGGGTGGATGGGCCACTGAAGCTTTCTTT. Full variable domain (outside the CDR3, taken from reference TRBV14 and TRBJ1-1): EAGVTQFPSHSVIEKGQTVTLRCDPISGHDNLYWYRRVMGKEIKFLLHFVKESKQDESGMPNNRFLAERTGGTYSTLKVQPAELEDSGVYFCATQRQGGWATEAFFGQGTRLTVV.

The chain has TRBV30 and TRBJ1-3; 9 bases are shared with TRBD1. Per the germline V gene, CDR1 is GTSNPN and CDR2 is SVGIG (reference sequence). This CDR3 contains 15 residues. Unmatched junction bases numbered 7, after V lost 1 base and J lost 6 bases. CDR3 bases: TGTGCCTGGAGTGCCCGGGACAGGGTATTAAACACCATATATTTT. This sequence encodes CAWSARDRVLNTIYF.

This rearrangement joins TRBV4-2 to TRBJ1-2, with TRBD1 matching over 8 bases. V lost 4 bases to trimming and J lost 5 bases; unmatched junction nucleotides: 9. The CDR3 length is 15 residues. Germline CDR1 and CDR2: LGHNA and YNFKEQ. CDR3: CASSLGTGRRYGYTF. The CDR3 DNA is TGTGCCAGCAGCCTTGGGACAGGAAGGAGGTATGGCTACACCTTC.

CDR3 region: CASSADLDRVPSEQYF. CDR3 nucleotides: TGTGCCAGCAGTGCGGATCTGGACAGGGTTCCAAGCGAGCAGTACTTC. The V and J genes are TRBV6-1 and TRBJ2-7; 8 bases agree with TRBD1. V was clipped by 4 bases and J by 6 bases; unmatched bases: 14. The CDR3 totals 16 residues. Germline V gene sequence: CDR1 MNHNS, CDR2 SASEGT.

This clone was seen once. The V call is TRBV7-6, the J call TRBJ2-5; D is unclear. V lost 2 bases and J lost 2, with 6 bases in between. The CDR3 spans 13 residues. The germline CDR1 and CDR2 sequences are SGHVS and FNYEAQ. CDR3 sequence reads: CASSLRVQETQYF. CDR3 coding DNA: TGTGCCAGCAGCTTAAGAGTACAAGAGACCCAGTACTTC.

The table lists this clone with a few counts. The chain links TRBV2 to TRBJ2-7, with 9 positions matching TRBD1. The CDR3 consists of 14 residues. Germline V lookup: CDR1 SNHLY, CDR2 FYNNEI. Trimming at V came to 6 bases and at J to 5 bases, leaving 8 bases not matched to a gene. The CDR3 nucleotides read TGTGCCAGCAGACAGGGGGCGCCGCCCCACGAGCAGTACTTC. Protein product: CASRQGAPPHEQYF. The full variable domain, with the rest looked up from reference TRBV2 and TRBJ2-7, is EPEVTQTPSHQVTQMGQEVILRCVPISNHLYFYWYRQILGQKVEFLVSFYNNEISEKSEIFDDQFSVERPDGSNFTLKIRSTKLEDSAMYFCASRQGAPPHEQYFGPGTRLTVT.